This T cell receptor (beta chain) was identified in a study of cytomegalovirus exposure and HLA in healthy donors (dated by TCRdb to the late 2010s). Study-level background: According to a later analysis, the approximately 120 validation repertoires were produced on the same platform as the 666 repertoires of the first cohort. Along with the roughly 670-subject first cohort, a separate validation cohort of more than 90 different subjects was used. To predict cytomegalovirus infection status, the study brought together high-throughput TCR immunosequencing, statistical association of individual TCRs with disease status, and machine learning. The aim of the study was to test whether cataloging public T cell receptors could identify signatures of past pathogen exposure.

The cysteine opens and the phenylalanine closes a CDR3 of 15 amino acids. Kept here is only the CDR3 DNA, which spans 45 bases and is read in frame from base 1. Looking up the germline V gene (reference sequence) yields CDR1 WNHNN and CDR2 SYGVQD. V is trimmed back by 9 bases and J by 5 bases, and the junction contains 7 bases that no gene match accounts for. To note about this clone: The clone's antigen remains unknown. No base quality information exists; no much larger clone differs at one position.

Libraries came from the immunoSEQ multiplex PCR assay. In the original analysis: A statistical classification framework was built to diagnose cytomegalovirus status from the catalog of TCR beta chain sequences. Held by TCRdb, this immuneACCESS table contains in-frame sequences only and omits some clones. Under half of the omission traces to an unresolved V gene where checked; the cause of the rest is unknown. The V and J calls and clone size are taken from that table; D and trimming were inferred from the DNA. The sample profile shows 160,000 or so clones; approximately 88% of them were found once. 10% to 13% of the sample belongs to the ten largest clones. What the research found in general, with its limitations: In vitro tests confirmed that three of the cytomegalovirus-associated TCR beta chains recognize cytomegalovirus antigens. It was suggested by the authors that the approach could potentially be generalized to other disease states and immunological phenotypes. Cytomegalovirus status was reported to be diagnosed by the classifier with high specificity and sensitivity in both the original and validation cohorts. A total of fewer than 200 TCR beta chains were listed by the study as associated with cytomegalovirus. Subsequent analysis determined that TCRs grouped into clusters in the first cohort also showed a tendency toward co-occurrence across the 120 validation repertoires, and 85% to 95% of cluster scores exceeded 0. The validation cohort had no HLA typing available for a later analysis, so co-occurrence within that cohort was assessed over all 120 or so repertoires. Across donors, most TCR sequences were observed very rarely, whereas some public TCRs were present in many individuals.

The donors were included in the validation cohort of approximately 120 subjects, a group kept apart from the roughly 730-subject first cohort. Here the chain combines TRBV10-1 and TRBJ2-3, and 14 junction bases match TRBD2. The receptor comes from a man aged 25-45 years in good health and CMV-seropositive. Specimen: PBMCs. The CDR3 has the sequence CARGTSGGRRDTQYF. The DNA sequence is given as TGCGCCAGGGGGACTAGCGGGGGCCGCAGAGATACGCAGTATTTT.